This TCR beta chain emerged from a study of blood T cell repertoires in COVID-19. Overall study: Whether acute or convalescent, the COVID-19 samples came from the United States, Italy and Spain. PBMCs, B-cell-depleted T cells, or T cells were the source of the cDNA or gDNA that made up the material.

This CDR3 is built from 14 residues. The germline CDR1 and CDR2 sequences are MNHEY and SMNVEV (reference sequence). Deletions cut 2 bases from V and 4 bases from J, with 11 bases between. Original processing methods: From reference gene primer amplification, estimates of nucleated cell counts were derived. The protocol was immunoSEQ multiplex PCR, while the TCRdb copy is restricted to in-frame clones and leaves out a portion. Clone size and the V and J calls come from that table; the DNA yielded D and trimming. The sample lists hundreds of thousands of clones, roughly 84% occurring once. The V gene is TRBV27, the J gene TRBJ1-2, with D possibly being TRBD1 (5 bases). Material for sequencing was peripheral blood. This clonotype originated in a man aged 35-49 years with acute or convalescent COVID-19. As DNA, the CDR3 is TGTGCCAGCAGTTTAACGCGACAGAGCTATGGCTACACCTTC. Protein sequence: CASSLTRQSYGYTF.